The clone carrying this TCR beta chain has only a few counts. This sample was included in a study of blood T cells in healthy people across ages. In germline, CDR1 is SEHNR, CDR2 FQNEAQ (reference sequence). The CDR3 sequence is 15 residues long. Together with a sample-barcoded 5' primer, a J-beta primer mix was included in a second PCR lasting about 6 to 11 cycles. Each CDR3 protein is one row after TCRdb ran MiXCR on the 5' RACE reads. Of around 800,000 distinct CDR3 sequences in the sample, around half were seen once. The chain employs TRBV7-9 and TRBJ2-7; the D is unclear. TRBJ2-5 explains the end of the DNA better; the J call may be wrong. Input material: blood. The TCR was taken from a man older than 75 in good health. In DNA form, the CDR3 reads TGTGCCAGTTCGCTGGGCGGTTCGGTTCTCGAGACCCAGTACTTC. Translated, it gives CASSLGGSVLETQYF.